This TCR beta chain comes out of a study of cytomegalovirus exposure and HLA in healthy donors listed by TCRdb under 2017. Background on the whole study: According to a later analysis, the roughly 120 validation repertoires were produced on the same platform as the 666 repertoires of the first cohort. High-throughput TCR immunosequencing, statistical association of individual TCRs with disease status, and machine learning were combined to predict cytomegalovirus infection status. The aim of the study was to test whether cataloging public T cell receptors could identify signatures of past pathogen exposure. Along with the approximately 650-subject first cohort, a separate validation cohort of about 110 different subjects was used. Broad study findings and their caveats: In a later analysis, TCRs clustered in the first cohort were found to also tend to co-occur in the roughly 120 validation repertoires, with 85% to 95% of cluster scores above 0. In vitro tests confirmed that three of the cytomegalovirus-associated TCR beta chains recognize cytomegalovirus antigens. Most TCR sequences were seen in very few donors, while some public TCRs were found in many individuals. A later analysis lacked HLA typing for the validation cohort, so it scored co-occurrence in that cohort across all 130 or so repertoires. The classifier was reported to diagnose cytomegalovirus status with high specificity and sensitivity in both the original cohort and the validation cohort. In the study, 150 to 200 TCR beta chains were listed as associated with cytomegalovirus. According to the authors, the approach could potentially be generalized to other disease states and immunological phenotypes.

Separate from the approximately 700-subject first cohort, the validation cohort of about 120 subjects was the group to which the donors belonged. The junction carries 12 bases between V and J, which are trimmed by 5 bases and 5 bases respectively. Reading from cysteine to phenylalanine, the CDR3 counts 14 amino acids. The DNA shown is the 42-base CDR3, in frame from base 1. Per the germline V gene (reference sequence), SEHNR is the CDR1 and FQNEAQ is the CDR2. A remark on this clone: What antigen it recognizes has not been identified. Base quality data are lacking; no much larger clone is found one base away.

Library preparation employed the immunoSEQ multiplex PCR assay. The paper's data handling went like this. A statistical classification framework was built for diagnosing cytomegalovirus status from the catalog of TCR beta chain sequences. TCRdb provides this immuneACCESS table in a form limited to in-frame rearrangements. Some clones are lacking; in checked studies, under half of them reflect an unresolved V gene, and why the rest are absent is not known. V, J and clone size are taken as reported in that table, and D and trimming were inferred from the DNA itself. The sample table lists approximately 280,000 clones, roughly 85% of them with a count of one. The ten largest clones capture more than 0.8% of the sample.

This chain is built from TRBV7-9 and TRBJ1-4; tentative D gene TRBD1, with 5 bases matching. Sample: PBMCs. This receptor was taken from a woman in her late teens or twenties in good health and CMV-seronegative. The CDR3 loop reads CASSLGEWNEKLFF. At the DNA level, the sequence is TGTGCCAGCAGCCTAGGGGAGTGGAATGAAAAACTGTTTTTT.